The source of this TCR beta chain is a study of T cells expressing NK-cell markers. This CDR3 region has 17 residues. The germline V gene has CDR1 MNHEY and CDR2 SVGAGI. Reprocessing the 5' RACE reads, TCRdb reports a single entry for every CDR3 protein and omits DNA. The sample totals 400,000 or so distinct CDR3 sequences; its top ten clones hold roughly 10%. The specimen sequenced was blood T cells: a sorted CD56 or NKG2C T cell subset, CD4+ or CD8+ T cells, or bulk PBMC T cells (not recorded which). The genes are TRBV6-5 and TRBJ2-3; the TRBD2 assignment by TCRdb is unverifiable without DNA. The receptor was derived from a woman in her forties or fifties in good health. The CDR3 sequence: CASSYSRAGASTDTQYF.